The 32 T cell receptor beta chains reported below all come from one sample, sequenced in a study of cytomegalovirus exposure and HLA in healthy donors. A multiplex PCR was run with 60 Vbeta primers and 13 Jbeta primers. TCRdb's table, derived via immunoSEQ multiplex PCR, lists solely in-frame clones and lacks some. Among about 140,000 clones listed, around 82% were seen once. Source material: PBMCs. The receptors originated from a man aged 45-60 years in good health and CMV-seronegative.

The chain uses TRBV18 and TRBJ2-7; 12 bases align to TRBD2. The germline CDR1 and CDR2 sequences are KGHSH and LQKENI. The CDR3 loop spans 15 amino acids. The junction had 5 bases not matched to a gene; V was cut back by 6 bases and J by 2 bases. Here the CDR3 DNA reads TGTGCCAGCTCCCTCGGACTAGCGGGAACCTACGAGCAGTACTTC. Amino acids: CASSLGLAGTYEQYF.

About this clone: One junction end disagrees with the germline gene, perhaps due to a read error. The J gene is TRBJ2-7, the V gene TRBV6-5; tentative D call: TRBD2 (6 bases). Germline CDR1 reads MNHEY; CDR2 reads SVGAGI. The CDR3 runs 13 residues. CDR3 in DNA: TGTGCCGGCAGTTTTGGGGGGTCCTACGAGCAGTACTTC. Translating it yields CAGSFGGSYEQYF.

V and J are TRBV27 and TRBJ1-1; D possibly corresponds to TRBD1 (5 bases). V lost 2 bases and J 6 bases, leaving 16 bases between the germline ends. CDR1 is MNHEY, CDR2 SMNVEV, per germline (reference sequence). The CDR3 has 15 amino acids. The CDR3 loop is CASSLGTGTGAEAFF. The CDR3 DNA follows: TGTGCCAGCAGTTTAGGGACCGGGACTGGAGCTGAAGCTTTCTTT.

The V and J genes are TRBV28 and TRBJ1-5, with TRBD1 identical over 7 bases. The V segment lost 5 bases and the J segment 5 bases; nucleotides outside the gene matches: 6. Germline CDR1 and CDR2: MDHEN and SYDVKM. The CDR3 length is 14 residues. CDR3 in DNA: TGTGCCAGCAGTGACCAAACAGGGGATCAGCCCCAGCATTTT. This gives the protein CASSDQTGDQPQHF. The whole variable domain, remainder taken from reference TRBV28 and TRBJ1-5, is DVKVTQSSRYLVKRTGEKVFLECVQDMDHENMFWYRQDPGLGLRLIYFSYDVKMKEKGDIPEGYSVSREKKERFSLILESASTNQTSMYLCASSDQTGDQPQHFGDGTRLSIL.

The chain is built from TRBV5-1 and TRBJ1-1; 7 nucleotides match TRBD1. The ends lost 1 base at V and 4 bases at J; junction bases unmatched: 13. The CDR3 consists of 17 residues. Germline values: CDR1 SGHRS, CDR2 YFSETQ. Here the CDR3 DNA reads TGCGCCAGCAGCTTGTTCGGAAGAGACAGGGTCCCCACTGAAGCTTTCTTT. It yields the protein CASSLFGRDRVPTEAFF. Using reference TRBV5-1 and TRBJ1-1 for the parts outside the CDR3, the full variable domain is KAGVTQTPRYLIKTRGQQVTLSCSPISGHRSVSWYQQTPGQGLQFLFEYFSETQRNKGNFPGRFSGRQFSNSRSEMNVSTLELGDSALYLCASSLFGRDRVPTEAFFGQGTRLTVV.

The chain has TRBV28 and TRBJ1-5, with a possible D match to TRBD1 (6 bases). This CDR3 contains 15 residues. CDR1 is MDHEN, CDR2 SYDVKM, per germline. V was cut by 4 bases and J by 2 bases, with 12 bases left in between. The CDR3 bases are TGTGCCAGCAGTTCGTCACAGGGAGGCAATCAGCCCCAGCATTTT. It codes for CASSSSQGGNQPQHF.

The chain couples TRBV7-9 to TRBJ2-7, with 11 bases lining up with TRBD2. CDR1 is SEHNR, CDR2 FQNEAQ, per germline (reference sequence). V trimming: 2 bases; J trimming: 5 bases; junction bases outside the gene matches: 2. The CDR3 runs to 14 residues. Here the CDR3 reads CASSLSTSGNEQYF. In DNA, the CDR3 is TGTGCCAGCAGCTTATCGACTAGCGGGAACGAGCAGTACTTC.

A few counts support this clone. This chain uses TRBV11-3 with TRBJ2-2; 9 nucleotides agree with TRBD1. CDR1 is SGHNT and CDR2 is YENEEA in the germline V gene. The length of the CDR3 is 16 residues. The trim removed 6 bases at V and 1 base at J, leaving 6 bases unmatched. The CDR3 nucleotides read TGTGCCAGCAGGTTGGGACAGGGAGGGAACACCGGGGAGCTGTTTTTT. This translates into CASRLGQGGNTGELFF.

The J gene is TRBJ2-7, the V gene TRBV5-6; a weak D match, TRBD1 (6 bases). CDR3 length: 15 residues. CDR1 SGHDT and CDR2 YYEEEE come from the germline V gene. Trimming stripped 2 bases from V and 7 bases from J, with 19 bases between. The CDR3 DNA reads TGTGCCAGCAGCTTAGAGACAGGAGCCGCATGGGAGCAGTACTTC. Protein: CASSLETGAAWEQYF.

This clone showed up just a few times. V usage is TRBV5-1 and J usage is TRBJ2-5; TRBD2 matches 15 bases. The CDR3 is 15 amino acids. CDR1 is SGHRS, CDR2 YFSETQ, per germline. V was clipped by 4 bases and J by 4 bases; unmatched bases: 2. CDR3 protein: CASSAGLAGGETQYF. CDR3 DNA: TGCGCCAGCAGCGCGGGACTAGCGGGAGGAGAGACCCAGTACTTC. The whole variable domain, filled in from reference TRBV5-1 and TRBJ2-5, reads KAGVTQTPRYLIKTRGQQVTLSCSPISGHRSVSWYQQTPGQGLQFLFEYFSETQRNKGNFPGRFSGRQFSNSRSEMNVSTLELGDSALYLCASSAGLAGGETQYFGPGTRLLVL.

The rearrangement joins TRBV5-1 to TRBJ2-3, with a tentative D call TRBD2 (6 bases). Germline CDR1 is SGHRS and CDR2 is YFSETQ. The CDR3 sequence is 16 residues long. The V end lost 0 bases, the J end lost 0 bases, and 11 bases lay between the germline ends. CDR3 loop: CASSLEGLTSTDTQYF. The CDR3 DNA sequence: TGCGCCAGCAGCTTGGAGGGACTCACTAGCACAGATACGCAGTATTTT.

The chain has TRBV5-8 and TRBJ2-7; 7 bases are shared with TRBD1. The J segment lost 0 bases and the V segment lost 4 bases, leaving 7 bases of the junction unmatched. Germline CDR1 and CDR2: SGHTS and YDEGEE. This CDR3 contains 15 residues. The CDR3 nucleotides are TGTGCCAGCAGCCTGACCGGGACAGCCTCCTACGAGCAGTACTTC. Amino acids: CASSLTGTASYEQYF.

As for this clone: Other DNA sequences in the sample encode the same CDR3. The CDR3 sequence: CASSLGPGQSTDTQYF. CDR3 bases: TGTGCCAGCAGCTTGGGGCCGGGACAGAGCACAGATACGCAGTATTTT. This chain links TRBV5-6 with TRBJ2-3; TRBD1 matches 7 bases. CDR3 length: 16 amino acids. From germline, CDR1 is SGHDT and CDR2 YYEEEE. V trimming: 0 bases; J trimming: 0 bases; junction bases outside the gene matches: 4.

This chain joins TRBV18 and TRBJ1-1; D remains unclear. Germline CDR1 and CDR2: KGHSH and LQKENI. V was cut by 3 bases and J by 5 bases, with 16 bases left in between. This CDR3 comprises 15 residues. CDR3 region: CASSPVVARRTEAFF. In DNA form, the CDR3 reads TGTGCCAGCTCACCGGTGGTAGCTAGGAGGACTGAAGCTTTCTTT. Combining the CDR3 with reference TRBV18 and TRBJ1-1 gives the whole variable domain NAGVMQNPRHLVRRRGQEARLRCSPMKGHSHVYWYRQLPEEGLKFMVYLQKENIIDESGMPKERFSAEFPKEGPSILRIQQVVRGDSAAYFCASSPVVARRTEAFFGQGTRLTVV.

DNA for the CDR3: TGTGCCAGCTCACCTCAGGGTACGTCTGGAAACACCATATATTTT. Protein product: CASSPQGTSGNTIYF. The chain combines TRBV18 with TRBJ1-3; tentative D call: TRBD1 (5 bases). Trimming stripped 3 bases from V and 1 base from J, with 10 bases between. The germline gives CDR1 KGHSH, CDR2 LQKENI. There are 15 residues in the CDR3.

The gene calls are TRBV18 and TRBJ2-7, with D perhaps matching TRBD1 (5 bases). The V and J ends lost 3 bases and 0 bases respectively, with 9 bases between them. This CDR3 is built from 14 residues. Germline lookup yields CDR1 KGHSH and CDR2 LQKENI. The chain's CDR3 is CASSPQTDSYEQYF. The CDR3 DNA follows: TGTGCCAGCTCACCCCAGACAGACTCCTACGAGCAGTACTTC.

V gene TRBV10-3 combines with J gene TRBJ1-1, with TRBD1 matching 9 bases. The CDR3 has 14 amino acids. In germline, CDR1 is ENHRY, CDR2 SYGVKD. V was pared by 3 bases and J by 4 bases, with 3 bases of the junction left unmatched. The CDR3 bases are TGTGCCATCAGTGAACAGGGGGCGGTCACTGAAGCTTTCTTT. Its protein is CAISEQGAVTEAFF.

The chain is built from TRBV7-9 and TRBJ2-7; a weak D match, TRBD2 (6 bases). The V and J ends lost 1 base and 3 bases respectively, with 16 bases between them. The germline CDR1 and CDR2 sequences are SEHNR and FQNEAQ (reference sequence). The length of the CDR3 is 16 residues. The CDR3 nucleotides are TGTGCCAGCAGCTTAGACGGGGGATCCCTCTTCTACGAGCAGTACTTC. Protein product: CASSLDGGSLFYEQYF.

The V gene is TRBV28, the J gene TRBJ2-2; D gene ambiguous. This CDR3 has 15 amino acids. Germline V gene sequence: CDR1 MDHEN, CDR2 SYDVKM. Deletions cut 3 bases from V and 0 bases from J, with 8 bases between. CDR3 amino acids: CASSLSTSNTGELFF. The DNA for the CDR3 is TGTGCCAGCAGTTTGAGCACCTCGAACACCGGGGAGCTGTTTTTT.

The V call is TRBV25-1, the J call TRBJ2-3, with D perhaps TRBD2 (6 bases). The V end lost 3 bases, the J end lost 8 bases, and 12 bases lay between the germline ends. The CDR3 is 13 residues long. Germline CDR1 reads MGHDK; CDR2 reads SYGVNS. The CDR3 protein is CASSERLVSTQYF. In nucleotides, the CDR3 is TGTGCCAGCAGTGAGCGACTAGTGAGTACGCAGTATTTT.

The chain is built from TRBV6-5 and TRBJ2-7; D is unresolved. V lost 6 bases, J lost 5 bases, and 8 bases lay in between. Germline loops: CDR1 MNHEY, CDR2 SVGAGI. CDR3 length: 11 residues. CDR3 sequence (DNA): TGTGCCAGCAGGAAAGCGAACGAGCAGTACTTC. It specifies CASRKANEQYF.

CDR3 sequence reads: CASSVSPQGLGSPLHF. CDR3 coding DNA: TGTGCCAGCAGCGTTTCCCCCCAGGGGCTTGGATCACCCCTCCACTTT. The chain employs TRBV9 and TRBJ1-6, with D perhaps TRBD1 (6 bases). CDR1 SGDLS and CDR2 YYNGEE come from the germline V gene. CDR3 length: 16 amino acids. V lost 2 bases, J lost 10 bases, and 19 bases lay in between.

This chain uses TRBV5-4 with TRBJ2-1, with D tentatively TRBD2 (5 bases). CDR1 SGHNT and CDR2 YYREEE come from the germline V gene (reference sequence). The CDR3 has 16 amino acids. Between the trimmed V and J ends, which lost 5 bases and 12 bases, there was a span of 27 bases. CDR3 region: CASSPGGRKRIMGQFF. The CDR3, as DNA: TGTGCCAGCAGTCCTGGCGGCAGAAAGCGGATTATGGGGCAGTTCTTC.

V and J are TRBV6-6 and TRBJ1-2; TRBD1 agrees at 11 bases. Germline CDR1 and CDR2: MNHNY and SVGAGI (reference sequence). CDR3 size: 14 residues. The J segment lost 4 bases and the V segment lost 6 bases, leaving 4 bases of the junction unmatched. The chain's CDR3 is CASSRDRGAYGYTF. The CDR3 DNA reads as TGTGCCAGCAGCCGGGACAGGGGGGCCTATGGCTACACCTTC.

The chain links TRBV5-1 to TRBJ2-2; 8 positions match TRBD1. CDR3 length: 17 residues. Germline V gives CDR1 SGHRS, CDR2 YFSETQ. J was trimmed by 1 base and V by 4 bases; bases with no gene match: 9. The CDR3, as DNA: TGCGCCAGCAGCACCCTACCCGGGACAGGGAACACCGGGGAGCTGTTTTTT. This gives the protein CASSTLPGTGNTGELFF.

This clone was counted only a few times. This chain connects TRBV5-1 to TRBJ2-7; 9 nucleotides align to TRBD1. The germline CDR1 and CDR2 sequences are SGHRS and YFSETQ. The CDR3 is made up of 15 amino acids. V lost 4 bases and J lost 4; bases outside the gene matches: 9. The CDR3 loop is CASSPGTGRSYEQYF. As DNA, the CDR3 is TGCGCCAGCAGCCCCGGGACAGGGAGGTCTTACGAGCAGTACTTC.

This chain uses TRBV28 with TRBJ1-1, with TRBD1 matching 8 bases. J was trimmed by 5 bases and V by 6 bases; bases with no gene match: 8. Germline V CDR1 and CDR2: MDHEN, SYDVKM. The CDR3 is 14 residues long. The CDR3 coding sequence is TGTGCCAGCAGCTCCAGGGGGCTGGTAACTGAAGCTTTCTTT. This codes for CASSSRGLVTEAFF.

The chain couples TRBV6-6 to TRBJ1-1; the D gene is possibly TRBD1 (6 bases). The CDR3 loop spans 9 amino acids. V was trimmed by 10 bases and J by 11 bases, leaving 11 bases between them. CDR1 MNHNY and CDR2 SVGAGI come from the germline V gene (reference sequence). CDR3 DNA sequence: TGTGCCACAGGGGACAAGGCTTTCTTT. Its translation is CATGDKAFF.

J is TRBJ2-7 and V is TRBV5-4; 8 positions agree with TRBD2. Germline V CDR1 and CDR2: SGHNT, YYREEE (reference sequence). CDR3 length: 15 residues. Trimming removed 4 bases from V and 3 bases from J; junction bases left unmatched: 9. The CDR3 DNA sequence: TGTGCCAGCAGCGAGGGGACTAGTGCTGTCTACGAGCAGTACTTC. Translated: CASSEGTSAVYEQYF.

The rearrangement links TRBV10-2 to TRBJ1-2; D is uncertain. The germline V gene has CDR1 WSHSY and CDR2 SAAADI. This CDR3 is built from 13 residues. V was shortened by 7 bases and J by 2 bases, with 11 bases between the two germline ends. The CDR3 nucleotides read TGCGCCAGCAAAGCCGGAGGGAACTATGGCTACACCTTC. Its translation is CASKAGGNYGYTF.

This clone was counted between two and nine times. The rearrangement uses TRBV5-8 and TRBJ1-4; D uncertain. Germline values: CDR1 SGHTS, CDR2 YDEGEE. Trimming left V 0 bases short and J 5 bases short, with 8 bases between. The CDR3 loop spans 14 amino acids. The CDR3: CASSLDHENEKLFF. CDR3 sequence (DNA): TGTGCCAGCAGCTTGGACCACGAGAATGAAAAACTGTTTTTT.

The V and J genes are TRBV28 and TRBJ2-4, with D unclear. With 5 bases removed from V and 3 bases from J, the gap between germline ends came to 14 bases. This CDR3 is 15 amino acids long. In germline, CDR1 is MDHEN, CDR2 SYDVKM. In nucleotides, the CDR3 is TGTGCCAGCAGTCCCCCCGGGTCGGTCAAAAACATTCAGTACTTC. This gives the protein CASSPPGSVKNIQYF.